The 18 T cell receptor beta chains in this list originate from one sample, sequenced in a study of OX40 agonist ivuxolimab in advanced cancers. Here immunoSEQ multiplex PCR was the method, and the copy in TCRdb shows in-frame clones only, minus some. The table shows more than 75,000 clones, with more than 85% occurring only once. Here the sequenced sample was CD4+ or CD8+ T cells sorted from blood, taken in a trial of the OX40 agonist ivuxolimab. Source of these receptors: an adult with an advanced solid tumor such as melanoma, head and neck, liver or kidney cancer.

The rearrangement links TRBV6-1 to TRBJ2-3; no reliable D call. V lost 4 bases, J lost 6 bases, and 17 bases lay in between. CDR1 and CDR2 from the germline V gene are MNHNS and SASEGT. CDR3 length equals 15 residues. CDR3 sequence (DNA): TGTGCCAGCAGTGGCCTGAACCTTCCTACCGATACGCAGTATTTT. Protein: CASSGLNLPTDTQYF.

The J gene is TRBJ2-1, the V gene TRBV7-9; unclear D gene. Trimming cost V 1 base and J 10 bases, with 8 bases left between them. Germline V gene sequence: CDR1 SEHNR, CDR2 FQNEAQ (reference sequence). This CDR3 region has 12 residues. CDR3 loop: CASSLGYGEQFF. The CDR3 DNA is TGTGCCAGCAGCTTAGGGTACGGAGAGCAGTTCTTC.

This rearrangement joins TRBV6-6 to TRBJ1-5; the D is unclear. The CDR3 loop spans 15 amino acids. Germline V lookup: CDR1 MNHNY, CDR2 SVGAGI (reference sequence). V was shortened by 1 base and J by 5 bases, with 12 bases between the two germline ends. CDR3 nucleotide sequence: TGTGCCAGCAGTTACTGGGCGGCTGGGGATCAGCCCCAGCATTTT. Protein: CASSYWAAGDQPQHF.

The CDR3 sequence is CASSYSVTGELFF. The CDR3 bases are TGTGCCAGCAGTTACTCGGTCACCGGGGAGCTGTTTTTT. The V gene is TRBV6-5, the J gene TRBJ2-2, with D unresolved. Between the trimmed V and J ends, which lost 0 bases and 4 bases, there was a span of 3 bases. CDR3 size: 13 residues. The germline V gene has CDR1 MNHEY and CDR2 SVGAGI.

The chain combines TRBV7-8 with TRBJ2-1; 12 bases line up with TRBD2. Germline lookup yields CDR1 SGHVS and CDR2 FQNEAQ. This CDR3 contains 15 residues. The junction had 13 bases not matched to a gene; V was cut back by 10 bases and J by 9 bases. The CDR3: CATQLASGRAAEQFF. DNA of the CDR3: TGTGCCACCCAGCTAGCTAGCGGGAGGGCCGCTGAGCAGTTCTTC.

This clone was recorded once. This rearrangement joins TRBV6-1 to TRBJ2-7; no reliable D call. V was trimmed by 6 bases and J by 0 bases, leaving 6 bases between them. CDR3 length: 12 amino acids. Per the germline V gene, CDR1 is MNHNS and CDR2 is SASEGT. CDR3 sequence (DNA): TGTGCCAGCAGCAGGCTCTCCTACGAGCAGTACGTC. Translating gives CASSRLSYEQYV.

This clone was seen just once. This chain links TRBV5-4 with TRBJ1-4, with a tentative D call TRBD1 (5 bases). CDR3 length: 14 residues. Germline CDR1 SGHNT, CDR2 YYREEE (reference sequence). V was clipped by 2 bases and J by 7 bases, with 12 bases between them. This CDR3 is CASSFPGYGEKLFF. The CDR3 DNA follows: TGTGCCAGCAGCTTTCCAGGGTATGGTGAAAAACTGTTTTTT.

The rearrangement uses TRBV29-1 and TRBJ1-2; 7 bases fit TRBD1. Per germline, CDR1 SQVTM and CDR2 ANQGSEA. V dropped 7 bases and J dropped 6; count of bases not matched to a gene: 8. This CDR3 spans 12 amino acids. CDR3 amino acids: CSEGTALNGYTF. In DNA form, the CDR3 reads TGCAGCGAAGGGACAGCGCTTAATGGCTACACCTTC. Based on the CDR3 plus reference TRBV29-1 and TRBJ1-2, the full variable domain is SAVISQKPSRDICQRGTSLTIQCQVDSQVTMMFWYRQQPGQSLTLIATANQGSEATYESGFVIDKFPISRPNLTFSTLTVSNMSPEDSSIYLCSEGTALNGYTFGSGTRLTVV.

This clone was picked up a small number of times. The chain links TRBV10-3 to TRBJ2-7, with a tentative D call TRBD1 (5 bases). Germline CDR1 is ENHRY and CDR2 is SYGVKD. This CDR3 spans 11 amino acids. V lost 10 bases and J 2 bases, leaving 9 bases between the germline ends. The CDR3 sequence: CATRQTYEQYV. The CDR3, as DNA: TGTGCCACCCGACAGACCTACGAGCAGTACGTC.

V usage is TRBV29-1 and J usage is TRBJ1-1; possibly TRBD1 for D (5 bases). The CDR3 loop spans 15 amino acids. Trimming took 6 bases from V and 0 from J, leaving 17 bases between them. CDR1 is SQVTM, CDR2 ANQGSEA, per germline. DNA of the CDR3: TGCAGCGTGAAGGGGACTAATCTCGTGAACACTGAAGCTTTCTTT. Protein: CSVKGTNLVNTEAFF.

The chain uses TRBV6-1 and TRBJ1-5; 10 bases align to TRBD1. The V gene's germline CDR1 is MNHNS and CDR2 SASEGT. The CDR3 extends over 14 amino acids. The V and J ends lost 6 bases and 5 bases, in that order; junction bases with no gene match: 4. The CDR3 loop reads CASSRDRGHQPQHF. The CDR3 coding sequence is TGTGCCAGCAGCCGGGACAGGGGTCATCAGCCCCAGCATTTT.

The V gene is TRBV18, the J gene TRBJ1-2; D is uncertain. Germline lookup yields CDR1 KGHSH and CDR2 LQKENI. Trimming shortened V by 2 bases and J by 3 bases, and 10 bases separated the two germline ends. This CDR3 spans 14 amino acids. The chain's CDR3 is CASSPGRAHYGYTF. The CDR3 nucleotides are TGTGCCAGCTCACCAGGGCGGGCGCACTATGGCTACACCTTC. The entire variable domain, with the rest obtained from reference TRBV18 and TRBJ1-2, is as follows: NAGVMQNPRHLVRRRGQEARLRCSPMKGHSHVYWYRQLPEEGLKFMVYLQKENIIDESGMPKERFSAEFPKEGPSILRIQQVVRGDSAAYFCASSPGRAHYGYTFGSGTRLTVV.

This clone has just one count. Here the CDR3 DNA reads TGTGCCAGCAGTATACAGGGCGTCGGGGAGCTGTTTTTT. Amino acid sequence: CASSIQGVGELFF. V and J are TRBV7-3 and TRBJ2-2; possible D gene TRBD1, 6 bases. The germline CDR1 and CDR2 sequences are SGHTA and FQGTGA. The V gene lost 6 bases and the J gene lost 7 bases, with 12 bases spanning the gap. The CDR3 length is 13 residues.

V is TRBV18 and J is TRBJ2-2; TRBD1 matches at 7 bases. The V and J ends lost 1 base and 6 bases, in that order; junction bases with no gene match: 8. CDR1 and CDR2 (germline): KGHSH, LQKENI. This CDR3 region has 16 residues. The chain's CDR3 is CASSPRDSPGPGELFF. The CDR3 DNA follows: TGTGCCAGCTCACCACGGGACAGCCCTGGCCCCGGGGAGCTGTTTTTT.

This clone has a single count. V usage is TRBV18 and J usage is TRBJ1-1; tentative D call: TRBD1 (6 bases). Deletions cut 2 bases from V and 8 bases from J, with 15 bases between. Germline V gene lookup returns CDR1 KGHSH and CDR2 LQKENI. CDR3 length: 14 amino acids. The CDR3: CASSPESTGGEAFF. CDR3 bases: TGTGCCAGCTCACCAGAGTCGACAGGAGGGGAAGCTTTCTTT.

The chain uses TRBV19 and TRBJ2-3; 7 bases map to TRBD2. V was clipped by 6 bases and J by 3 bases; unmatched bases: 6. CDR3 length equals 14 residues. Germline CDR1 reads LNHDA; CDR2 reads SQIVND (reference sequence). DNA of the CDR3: TGTGCCAGTAGAGAGCGGGAAATAACAGATACGCAGTATTTT. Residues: CASREREITDTQYF.

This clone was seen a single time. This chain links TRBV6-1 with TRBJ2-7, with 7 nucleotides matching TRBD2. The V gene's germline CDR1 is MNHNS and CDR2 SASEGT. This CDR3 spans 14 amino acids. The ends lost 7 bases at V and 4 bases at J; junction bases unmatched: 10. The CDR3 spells CASNQAGSGYEQYF. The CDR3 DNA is TGTGCCAGCAATCAAGCGGGAAGCGGGTACGAGCAGTACTTC.

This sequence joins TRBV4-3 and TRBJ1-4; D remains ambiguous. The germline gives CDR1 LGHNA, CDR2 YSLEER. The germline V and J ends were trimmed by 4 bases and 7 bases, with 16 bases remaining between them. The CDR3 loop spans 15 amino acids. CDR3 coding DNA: TGCGCCAGCAGCCCGAGGACGTCCGTCGGTGAAAAACTGTTTTTT. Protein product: CASSPRTSVGEKLFF.